These T cell receptor beta chains were read from a single sample in a study of T cell responses to AZD1222 COVID-19 vaccine. Measured with immunoSEQ multiplex PCR; TCRdb has only the in-frame clones, and not every one. Of 85,000 to 120,000 clones listed, 85% to 90% are singletons. Sample: peripheral blood, taken on day 0 of AZD1222 vaccination. Every receptor here comes from an adult in good health. Both conserved end residues are part of each CDR3. The D gene is left open where the match is weak. Only part of the rows carry a size: once, few, many, or a class if the clone is expanded.

clone_size | j_call | v_call | cdr3_length | d_call | cdr3_nt | cdr3_aa
. | TRBJ1-2 | TRBV7-2 | 16 | . | TGTGCCAGCAGCTTAGTCGGTACAAGGCGCAACTATGGCTACACCTTC | CASSLVGTRRNYGYTF
. | TRBJ1-2 | TRBV28 | 15 | . | TGTGCCAGCAGTTTATTTTCCGGGGCGGACTATGGCTACACCTTC | CASSLFSGADYGYTF
. | TRBJ1-3 | TRBV11-3 | 14 | . | TGTGCCAGCAGCTCACGGGGGCCTGGAAACACCATATATTTT | CASSSRGPGNTIYF
. | TRBJ1-1 | TRBV7-8 | 16 | . | TGTGCCAGCAGCTTACTGTCTCAGGTAACGAACACTGAAGCTTTCTTT | CASSLLSQVTNTEAFF
few | TRBJ2-2 | TRBV7-2 | 13 | . | TGTGCCAGCAGCTTCCCGAACACCGGGGAGCTGTTTTTT | CASSFPNTGELFF
. | TRBJ1-5 | TRBV20-1 | 12 | . | TGCAGTGCTAGTTATGGAGATCAGCCCCAGCATTTT | CSASYGDQPQHF
. | TRBJ1-3 | TRBV6-5 | 16 | TRBD1 | TGTGCCAGCAGTTCGCCGGGACAGGGGTCAGGAAACACCATATATTTT | CASSSPGQGSGNTIYF
. | TRBJ2-5 | TRBV5-4 | 15 | . | TGTGCCAGCAGCTTGGGCGGGGATTTACAAGAGACCCAGTACTTC | CASSLGGDLQETQYF
. | TRBJ1-6 | TRBV3-1/TRBV3-2 | 15 | . | TGTGCCAGCAGCCACCCCGAGAGGGATTATTCACCCCTCCACTTT | CASSHPERDYSPLHF
. | TRBJ1-2 | TRBV6-4 | 13 | TRBD1 | TGTGCCAGCAGTCCTACAGGGGATGGCGGCTACACCTTC | CASSPTGDGGYTF
. | TRBJ2-4 | TRBV6-5 | 14 | TRBD1 | TGTGCCAGCAGTTATACAGGGGGAAAAAACATTCAGTACTTC | CASSYTGGKNIQYF
. | TRBJ2-1 | TRBV28 | 16 | TRBD2 | TGTGCCAGCAGTGTCGCAGCGGGACTAGTCTTAAATGAGCAGTTCTTC | CASSVAAGLVLNEQFF
. | TRBJ1-2 | TRBV6-2/TRBV6-3 | 14 | . | TGTGCCAGCAGCCCGATCGCAGCTAACTATGGCTACACCTTC | CASSPIAANYGYTF
. | TRBJ2-1 | TRBV9 | 15 | . | TGTGCCAGCAGCCCTCGGGGGGCTCTCTACAATGAGCAGTTCTTC | CASSPRGALYNEQFF
. | TRBJ1-1 | TRBV6-2/TRBV6-3 | 14 | TRBD1 | TGTGCCAGCAGTGATCCAGGGGGCCGTACTGAAGCTTTCTTT | CASSDPGGRTEAFF
. | TRBJ1-5 | TRBV20-1 | 13 | . | TGCAGTGCTAGTGGGGGGCGCAATCAGCCCCAGCATTTT | CSASGGRNQPQHF
. | TRBJ1-2 | TRBV28 | 12 | . | TGTGCCAGCAAGGCCAGGGTCTATGGCTACACCTTC | CASKARVYGYTF
. | TRBJ2-7 | TRBV5-1 | 14 | . | TGCGCCAGCAGCTTTCAGGGGGGCTCCTACGAGCAGTACTTC | CASSFQGGSYEQYF
. | TRBJ2-3 | TRBV5-4 | 16 | . | TGTGCCAGCAGCTTGTTTCAGACAAAATATTCAGATACGCAGTATTTT | CASSLFQTKYSDTQYF
. | TRBJ2-1 | TRBV9 | 15 | TRBD2 | TGTGCCAGCAGCCCCCGGGAGGGTACCTACAATGAGCAGTTCTTC | CASSPREGTYNEQFF
. | TRBJ2-3 | TRBV2 | 11 | . | TGTGCCAGCAGTGAAGCAGATACGCAGTATTTT | CASSEADTQYF
few | TRBJ1-1 | TRBV29-1 | 15 | TRBD1 | TGCAGCTCAGCCTCTTTGGACAGGGGAGCCACTGAAGCTTTCTTT | CSSASLDRGATEAFF
once | TRBJ1-6 | TRBV5-6 | 13 | . | TGTGCCAGCAGCTTGGGATCTGGCTCACCCCTCCACTTT | CASSLGSGSPLHF
. | TRBJ2-1 | TRBV5-1 | 17 | TRBD2 | TGCGCCAGCAGCTCCCCGTTTAGCGGGAGGGCCATGAATGAGCAGTTCTTC | CASSSPFSGRAMNEQFF
. | TRBJ1-5 | TRBV27 | 19 | . | TGTGCCAGCAGTGCACTTAGGGGGAGTCGAGCAAATAGCAATCAGCCCCAGCATTTT | CASSALRGSRANSNQPQHF
. | TRBJ2-1 | TRBV25-1 | 12 | . | TGTGCCACCGGACGGACTGACAATGAGCAGTTCTTC | CATGRTDNEQFF
. | TRBJ1-5 | TRBV10-3 | 15 | TRBD1 | TGTGCCATCAGTCGACAGGGAAATAGCAATCAGCCCCAGCATTTT | CAISRQGNSNQPQHF
. | TRBJ1-2 | TRBV7-9 | 15 | . | TGTGCCAGCACCGTAGGACAGAAGATTAACTATGGCTACACCTTC | CASTVGQKINYGYTF
. | TRBJ2-7 | TRBV2 | 12 | . | TGTGCCAGCGGGACTTCTGGCTACGAGCAGTACTTC | CASGTSGYEQYF
. | TRBJ1-2 | TRBV5-6 | 12 | . | TGTGCCAGCAGCTTACCCAGGGGTGGCTACACCTTC | CASSLPRGGYTF
. | TRBJ2-7 | TRBV9 | 14 | . | TGTGCCAGCAACACCGGGGCGAGCTCCTACGAGCAGTACTTC | CASNTGASSYEQYF
. | TRBJ2-7 | TRBV21-1 | 16 | . | TGTGCCAGCAGCAAATGGGGGGCATACCCCACCTACGAGCAGTACTTC | CASSKWGAYPTYEQYF
. | TRBJ1-2 | TRBV30 | 15 | . | TGTGCCTGGAGTGTACCAGGGTTCGGGCTTTATGGCTACACCTTC | CAWSVPGFGLYGYTF
. | TRBJ1-5 | TRBV28 | 14 | . | TGTGCCAGCACCTTAGGGGGGCGCTCCGGGCCCCAGCATTTT | CASTLGGRSGPQHF
. | TRBJ2-7 | TRBV28 | 14 | . | TGTGCCAGCAGTCCGCCCAGGGGTGGCTACGAGCAGTACTTC | CASSPPRGGYEQYF
. | TRBJ2-1 | TRBV24-1 | 15 | TRBD1 | TGTGCCACCAGGCCCGGGACAGGGTGGAGCAGTGAGCAGTTCTTC | CATRPGTGWSSEQFF
. | TRBJ2-7 | TRBV7-9 | 14 | . | TGTGCCAGCAGCCATGGGACGGAACCCTACGAGCAGTACTTC | CASSHGTEPYEQYF
once | TRBJ2-5 | TRBV7-9 | 15 | . | TGTGCCAGCAGCTTAGTCCTGGGCCTCCAAGAGACCCAGTACTTC | CASSLVLGLQETQYF
. | TRBJ1-6 | TRBV30 | 16 | TRBD1 | TGTGCCTGGAGTGCGAGGGGCAGGGGGGTTTATTCACCCCTCCACTTT | CAWSARGRGVYSPLHF
. | TRBJ2-7 | TRBV18 | 13 | TRBD1 | TGTGCCAGCTCACTGGACAGGGGGAGCGAGCAGTACTTC | CASSLDRGSEQYF
. | TRBJ2-1 | TRBV5-8 | 17 | TRBD2 | TGTGCCAGCAGCCCGATGGGACCGGGCAGCGGGACCGATGAGCAGTTCTTC | CASSPMGPGSGTDEQFF
. | TRBJ2-7 | TRBV28 | 14 | TRBD2 | TGTGCCAGCACCCCCACGGGAGGGGCCTACGAGCAGTACTTC | CASTPTGGAYEQYF
. | TRBJ2-1 | TRBV7-2 | 17 | TRBD2 | TGTGCCAGCAGCCCTCACGCCTCGACTAGCGGGGGGAGCGAGCAGTTCTTC | CASSPHASTSGGSEQFF
. | TRBJ2-7 | TRBV19 | 13 | . | TGTGCCAGTATGGGACGGCAAGCCTACGAGCAGTACTTC | CASMGRQAYEQYF
. | TRBJ2-7 | TRBV6-4 | 21 | TRBD2 | TGTGCCAGCAGTGACTCGACTGGATTCGGGCCAGCGGGAGTTTCTTCCTACGAGCAGTACTTC | CASSDSTGFGPAGVSSYEQYF
. | TRBJ1-4 | TRBV10-3 | 15 | TRBD1 | TGTGCCATCAGTTTCTCCGGGACAGCTAATGAAAAACTGTTTTTT | CAISFSGTANEKLFF
. | TRBJ2-3 | TRBV18 | 17 | . | TGTGCCAGCTCACCGACCACCGGCGGCTTGGGGACAGATACGCAGTATTTT | CASSPTTGGLGTDTQYF
. | TRBJ1-2 | TRBV28 | 13 | . | TGTGCCAGCAGCAATGGCGGGAACTATGGCTACACCTTC | CASSNGGNYGYTF
. | TRBJ1-2 | TRBV24-1 | 15 | TRBD1 | TGTGCCACCAGTGATTCGCCACAGGGGATGGGTGGCTACACCTTC | CATSDSPQGMGGYTF
. | TRBJ1-5 | TRBV7-2 | 13 | . | TGTGCCAGCAGCTCTGGAGGGAATCAGCCCCAGCATTTT | CASSSGGNQPQHF
. | TRBJ2-5 | TRBV29-1 | 14 | . | TGCAGCGTTGAAAAACAGGGAATCGGGGAGACCCAGTACTTC | CSVEKQGIGETQYF
. | TRBJ1-4 | TRBV15 | 14 | . | TGTGCCACCAGCAAACTTGCAACTAATGAAAAACTGTTTTTT | CATSKLATNEKLFF
. | TRBJ2-2 | TRBV9 | 14 | . | TGTGCCAGCAGCGAGATCATGGGGGGCGGGGAGCTGTTTTTT | CASSEIMGGGELFF
. | TRBJ2-2 | TRBV19 | 16 | TRBD2 | TGTGCCAGTACCGCCTATGGCGGGAGTATCGGCGGGGAGCTGTTTTTT | CASTAYGGSIGGELFF
. | TRBJ1-1 | TRBV4-3 | 16 | . | TGCGCCAGCAGCCCGCGGGCCGGGGAGATGAACACTGAAGCTTTCTTT | CASSPRAGEMNTEAFF
. | TRBJ1-4 | TRBV4-3 | 15 | . | TGCGCCAGCAGCCAAGGAGGACAGTTTAATGAAAAACTGTTTTTT | CASSQGGQFNEKLFF